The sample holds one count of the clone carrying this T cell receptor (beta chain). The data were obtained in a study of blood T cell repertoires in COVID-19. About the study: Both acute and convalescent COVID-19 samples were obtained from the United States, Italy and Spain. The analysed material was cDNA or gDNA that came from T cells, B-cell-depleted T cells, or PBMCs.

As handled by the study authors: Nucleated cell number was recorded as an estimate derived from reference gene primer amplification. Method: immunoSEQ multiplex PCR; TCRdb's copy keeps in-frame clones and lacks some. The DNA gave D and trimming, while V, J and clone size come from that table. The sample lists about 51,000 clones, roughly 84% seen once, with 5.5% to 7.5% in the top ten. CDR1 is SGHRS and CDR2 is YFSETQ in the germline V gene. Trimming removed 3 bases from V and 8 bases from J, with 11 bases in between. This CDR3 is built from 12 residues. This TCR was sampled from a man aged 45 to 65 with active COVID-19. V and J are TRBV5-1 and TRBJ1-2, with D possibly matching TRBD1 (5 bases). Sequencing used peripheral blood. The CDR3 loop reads CASSSGLGGYTF. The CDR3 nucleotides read TGCGCCAGCAGCTCAGGGTTAGGGGGCTACACCTTC.